The clone carrying this T cell receptor (beta chain) was counted between two and nine times. The record originates from a study of early T cells in non-severe SARS-CoV-2 infection. TCRdb used MiXCR to reprocess the 5' RACE reads, holding one entry per CDR3 protein. The sample has 90,000 to 130,000 distinct CDR3 sequences, roughly an eighth seen once. Looked up from germline, CDR1 is LGHDT and CDR2 is YNNKEL (reference sequence). Trimming at V came to 1 base and at J to 3 bases, leaving 10 bases not matched to a gene. The CDR3 has 17 residues. The TCR comes from an adult who was a healthcare worker with PCR-confirmed SARS-CoV-2 infection or an uninfected control (not recorded which). The sample taken for sequencing was whole blood. The chain employs TRBV3-1 and TRBJ2-3, with 7 nucleotides matching TRBD2. The CDR3 DNA reads TGTGCCAGCAGCCAAGTGGCCGCGGGAGCTTATACAGATACGCAGTATTTT. It encodes CASSQVAAGAYTDTQYF.